Following are 26 T cell receptor beta chains from one sample sequenced in a study of T cell changes during pregnancy in multiple sclerosis. Measured with immunoSEQ multiplex PCR; TCRdb has only the in-frame clones, and not every one. The sample has under 95,000 clones; 85% to 95% are singletons. The source material was peripheral blood, sampled in the second trimester of pregnancy. These receptor sequences come from a female donor in good health, enrolled as a control in a pregnancy study.

The chain couples TRBV6-1 to TRBJ2-7, with D maybe TRBD1 (6 bases). Trimming pared 6 bases from V and 4 bases from J, leaving 10 bases between. The CDR3 runs 12 residues. The germline gives CDR1 MNHNS, CDR2 SASEGT. DNA for the CDR3: TGTGCCAGCAGGGGGGACAATTACGAGCAGTACTTC. This encodes CASRGDNYEQYF.

V gene TRBV28 combines with J gene TRBJ2-5, with 11 positions matching TRBD2. Germline CDR1 and CDR2: MDHEN and SYDVKM. This CDR3 is built from 16 residues. V gave up 4 bases and J gave up 1 base; unmatched junction bases: 5. The CDR3 is CASSSGTSGFQETQYF. The DNA of the CDR3 is TGTGCCAGCAGTTCGGGGACTAGCGGATTCCAAGAGACCCAGTACTTC.

The CDR3, as DNA: TGTGCCAGCAGTGAAGCGCTTGGGGAGGGGATTACTGCTGGCTACACCTTC. Translated: CASSEALGEGITAGYTF. This rearrangement joins TRBV6-1 to TRBJ1-2; maybe TRBD1 (5 bases). V dropped 0 bases and J dropped 7 bases, with 21 bases sitting between them. This CDR3 has 17 residues. CDR1 is MNHNS and CDR2 is SASEGT in the germline V gene.

The chain joins TRBV6-4 to TRBJ1-5; D is uncertain. This CDR3 comprises 14 residues. In germline, CDR1 is MRHNA, CDR2 SNTAGT. V was shortened by 2 bases and J by 3 bases, with 8 bases between the two germline ends. The CDR3 nucleotides are TGTGCCAGCAGTGACCCTGACATCAATCAGCCCCAGCATTTT. This gives the protein CASSDPDINQPQHF.

The chain's CDR3 is CASSLGEKETQYF. CDR3 DNA sequence: TGCGCCAGCAGCTTGGGGGAGAAGGAGACCCAGTACTTC. The V and J genes are TRBV5-1 and TRBJ2-5; a possible D gene is TRBD2 (5 bases). Trimming shortened V by 0 bases and J by 5 bases, and 8 bases separated the two germline ends. The CDR3 is made up of 13 amino acids. Germline V lookup: CDR1 SGHRS, CDR2 YFSETQ.

CDR3 sequence reads: CASSEFLGGTAYYNEQFF. For the CDR3, the DNA is TGTGCCAGCAGTGAATTTCTGGGCGGGACTGCCTACTACAATGAGCAGTTCTTC. The chain combines TRBV6-1 with TRBJ2-1; maybe TRBD2 (6 bases). CDR1 is MNHNS and CDR2 is SASEGT in the germline V gene. CDR3 length: 18 residues. V lost 2 bases and J lost 3, with 20 bases in between.

The V and J genes are TRBV5-6 and TRBJ2-7, with a weak D call TRBD1 (6 bases). Trimming removed 5 bases from V and 3 bases from J, with 18 bases in between. CDR1 is SGHDT, CDR2 YYEEEE, per germline. CDR3 size: 15 residues. CDR3 sequence: CASRIGRQGNYEQYF. The DNA of the CDR3 is TGTGCCAGCAGGATTGGACGGCAGGGGAACTACGAGCAGTACTTC.

This chain links TRBV28 with TRBJ1-1; possibly TRBD1 for D (6 bases). The V end lost 7 bases, the J end lost 2 bases, and 11 bases lay between the germline ends. CDR3 size: 13 residues. In germline, CDR1 is MDHEN, CDR2 SYDVKM. This CDR3 reads CASIGGLNTEAFF. CDR3 nucleotides: TGTGCCAGCATCGGGGGGCTTAACACTGAAGCTTTCTTT.

The rearrangement joins TRBV28 to TRBJ1-4; 8 nucleotides agree with TRBD1. The CDR3 spans 16 residues. CDR1 and CDR2 (germline): MDHEN, SYDVKM. J gave up 5 bases and V 4 bases, and 9 bases lay outside the gene matches. The CDR3, as DNA: TGTGCCAGCAGTTCCTTGGGACAGGTTCGCAATGAAAAACTGTTTTTT. The encoded protein is CASSSLGQVRNEKLFF.

This chain uses TRBV5-5 with TRBJ2-7; D might be TRBD2 (5 bases). The CDR3 has 14 residues. Germline V gene lookup returns CDR1 SGHKS and CDR2 YYEKEE (reference sequence). Trimming took 5 bases from V and 4 from J, leaving 16 bases between them. CDR3 DNA: TGTGCCAGCAGTTTAGCGTACGGGCGTTACGAGCAGTACTTC. Protein sequence: CASSLAYGRYEQYF.

The chain recombines TRBV19 with TRBJ2-2, with a weak D call TRBD1 (7 bases). The ends were cut back, 6 bases at V and 4 bases at J, with 18 bases in the middle. The CDR3 covers 16 residues. Germline loops: CDR1 LNHDA, CDR2 SQIVND (reference sequence). Here the CDR3 reads CASSKGTAGGTGELFF. CDR3 in DNA: TGTGCCAGTAGCAAGGGGACAGCCGGGGGCACCGGGGAGCTGTTTTTT.

The chain couples TRBV29-1 to TRBJ2-7, with 7 bases aligning to TRBD1. Germline V gene sequence: CDR1 SQVTM, CDR2 ANQGSEA. This CDR3 is 11 amino acids long. V trimming: 7 bases; J trimming: 5 bases; junction bases outside the gene matches: 5. The chain's CDR3 is CSGRQGNEQYF. The DNA for the CDR3 is TGCAGCGGGAGACAGGGTAACGAGCAGTACTTC.

This sequence joins TRBV19 and TRBJ2-1; TRBD2 is a possible D gene (5 bases). The V and J ends lost 2 bases and 7 bases respectively, with 21 bases between them. The germline V gene has CDR1 LNHDA and CDR2 SQIVND (reference sequence). The CDR3 covers 17 residues. CDR3 bases: TGTGCCAGTAGTATATTAGCGACCCCGCGGATTCGTAATGAGCAGTTCTTC. Residues: CASSILATPRIRNEQFF.

The V gene is TRBV7-2, the J gene TRBJ2-3; D uncertain. V was pared by 5 bases and J by 2 bases, with 11 bases between. Germline CDR1 reads SGHTA; CDR2 reads FQGNSA. This CDR3 spans 14 amino acids. The CDR3: CASSQLGLTDTQYF. CDR3 sequence (DNA): TGTGCCAGCAGCCAGCTTGGGCTCACAGATACGCAGTATTTT.

The chain joins TRBV5-1 to TRBJ2-3, with D possibly TRBD2 on 5 matching bases. The ends were cut back, 1 base at V and 2 bases at J, with 11 bases in the middle. The germline V gene has CDR1 SGHRS and CDR2 YFSETQ. The CDR3 contains 15 residues. In nucleotides, the CDR3 is TGCGCCAGCAGCTTGCTCGGAGGATTCACAGATACGCAGTATTTT. Translating gives CASSLLGGFTDTQYF.

V usage is TRBV5-6 and J usage is TRBJ2-7; D call uncertain. V was clipped by 2 bases and J by 4 bases, with 7 bases between them. The germline CDR1 and CDR2 sequences are SGHDT and YYEEEE. This CDR3 spans 12 amino acids. The CDR3 loop reads CASSLSPYEQYF. Written as DNA, the CDR3 is TGTGCCAGCAGCTTATCCCCATACGAGCAGTACTTC. The whole variable domain, filled in from reference TRBV5-6 and TRBJ2-7, reads DAGVTQSPTHLIKTRGQQVTLRCSPKSGHDTVSWYQQALGQGPQFIFQYYEEEERQRGNFPDRFSGHQFPNYSSELNVNALLLGDSALYLCASSLSPYEQYFGPGTRLTVT.

V and J are TRBV10-2 and TRBJ1-1; tentative D call: TRBD1 (5 bases). In germline, CDR1 is WSHSY, CDR2 SAAADI. Trimming removed 9 bases from V and 1 base from J, with 12 bases in between. CDR3 length: 13 amino acids. As DNA, the CDR3 is TGCGCCAGGACAGCGCCACCGAACACTGAAGCTTTCTTT. Translated, it gives CARTAPPNTEAFF.

The CDR3 sequence is CASSEQAEVGYGYTF. The CDR3 DNA reads TGCGCCAGCAGCGAACAGGCTGAAGTCGGCTATGGCTACACCTTC. The rearrangement joins TRBV5-1 to TRBJ1-2; possibly TRBD1 for D (5 bases). Germline V gene data show CDR1 as SGHRS and CDR2 as YFSETQ. The CDR3 is 15 residues long. Trimming shortened V by 4 bases and J by 4 bases, and 17 bases separated the two germline ends.

The V gene is TRBV7-6, the J gene TRBJ2-3, with D uncertain. CDR3 length equals 12 residues. Germline V gene data show CDR1 as SGHVS and CDR2 as FNYEAQ. Trimming left V 5 bases short and J 3 bases short, with 6 bases between. CDR3 protein: CASSLMTDTQYF. CDR3 bases: TGTGCCAGCAGCCTTATGACAGATACGCAGTATTTT.

Worth noting for this clone: Relative to the germline gene, one junction end is altered; a read error may explain this. The gene calls are TRBV7-7 and TRBJ2-7; perhaps TRBD1 as D (6 bases). This CDR3 is 13 amino acids long. Germline CDR1 is SSHAT and CDR2 is FNYEAQ (reference sequence). CDR3 sequence reads: CASSPDPRGEQYF. The CDR3 DNA follows: TGTGCTAGCAGCCCCGACCCAAGGGGGGAGCAGTACTTC.

This sequence joins TRBV28 and TRBJ1-5; D uncertain. The CDR3 is 16 amino acids. The V gene lost 1 base and the J gene lost 1 base, with 11 bases spanning the gap. CDR1 is MDHEN and CDR2 is SYDVKM in the germline V gene. The chain's CDR3 is CASSLSPVKSNQPQHF. Here the CDR3 DNA reads TGTGCCAGCAGTTTATCGCCAGTAAAAAGCAATCAGCCCCAGCATTTT.

This clone turned up a few times. The DNA of the CDR3 is TGTGCCACCAGCAGAGAGGACACCAAGGACGAGCAGTACTTC. Protein sequence: CATSREDTKDEQYF. The rearrangement joins TRBV15 to TRBJ2-7; TRBD1 might be the D (5 bases). V shed 0 bases and J shed 5 bases, with 11 bases lying between them. CDR3 size: 14 residues. In germline, CDR1 is LNHNV, CDR2 YYDKDF (reference sequence).

The rearrangement links TRBV5-4 to TRBJ1-4; D is unclear. The CDR3 is 15 residues long. The germline V gene encodes CDR1 SGHNT and CDR2 YYREEE (reference sequence). V shed 2 bases and J shed 8 bases, with 16 bases lying between them. DNA of the CDR3: TGTGCCAGCAGCTTTGGTAAAACTAGGTTGGAAAAACTGTTTTTT. Translating gives CASSFGKTRLEKLFF. Looking up the rest from reference TRBV5-4 and TRBJ1-4 gives the full variable domain: ETGVTQSPTHLIKTRGQQVTLRCSSQSGHNTVSWYQQALGQGPQFIFQYYREEENGRGNFPPRFSGLQFPNYSSELNVNALELDDSALYLCASSFGKTRLEKLFFGSGTQLSVL.

Points on this clone: The DNA is left out, because the CDR3 cannot be placed on it with certainty; the CDR3 is given as TCRdb lists it. The rearrangement joins TRBV28 to TRBJ2-2; the D call TRBD2 from the table was never checked on the DNA. Germline loops: CDR1 MDHEN, CDR2 SYDVKM. Including both end residues, the CDR3 is 13 amino acids long. CDR3 protein: CASSSSVTGELFF.

The chain links TRBV28 to TRBJ1-5, with a possible D match to TRBD1 (6 bases). CDR1 and CDR2 from the germline V gene are MDHEN and SYDVKM. The CDR3 contains 13 residues. Trimming took 7 bases from V and 7 from J, leaving 14 bases between them. The CDR3 spells CASKGGAGQPQHF. CDR3 bases: TGTGCCAGCAAAGGGGGGGCTGGGCAGCCCCAGCATTTT.

This clone was detected once. The V and J genes are TRBV5-4 and TRBJ1-1; tentatively, D is TRBD1 (6 bases). Trimming removed 4 bases at V and 0 bases at J, with 10 bases between. The CDR3 is 14 amino acids. CDR1 is SGHNT and CDR2 is YYREEE in the germline V gene (reference sequence). This chain's CDR3 is CASSPGQMNTEAFF. The CDR3 DNA reads TGTGCCAGCAGCCCTGGACAGATGAACACTGAAGCTTTCTTT.